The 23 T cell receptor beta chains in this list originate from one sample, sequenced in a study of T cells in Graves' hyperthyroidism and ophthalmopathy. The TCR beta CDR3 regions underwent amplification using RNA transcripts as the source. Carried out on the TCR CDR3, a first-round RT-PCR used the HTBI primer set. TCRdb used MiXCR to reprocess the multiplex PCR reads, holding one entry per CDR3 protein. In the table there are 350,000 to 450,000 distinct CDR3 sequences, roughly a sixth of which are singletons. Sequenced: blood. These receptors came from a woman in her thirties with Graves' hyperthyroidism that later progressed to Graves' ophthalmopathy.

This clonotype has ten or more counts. The CDR3 DNA follows: TGCAGCGTCGAGCCTATCACTGAAGCTTTCTTT. Translating it yields CSVEPITEAFF. The gene calls are TRBV29-1 and TRBJ1-1; D remains ambiguous. Trimming removed 6 bases at V and 4 bases at J, with 9 bases between. Per germline, CDR1 SQVTM and CDR2 ANQGSEA. The CDR3 extends over 11 amino acids.

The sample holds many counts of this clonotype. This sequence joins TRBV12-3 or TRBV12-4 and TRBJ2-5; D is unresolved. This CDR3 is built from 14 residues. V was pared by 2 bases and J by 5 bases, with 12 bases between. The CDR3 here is CASSLSQLSETQYF. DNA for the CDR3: TGTGCCAGCAGTTTAAGCCAGTTGTCGGAGACCCAGTACTTC.

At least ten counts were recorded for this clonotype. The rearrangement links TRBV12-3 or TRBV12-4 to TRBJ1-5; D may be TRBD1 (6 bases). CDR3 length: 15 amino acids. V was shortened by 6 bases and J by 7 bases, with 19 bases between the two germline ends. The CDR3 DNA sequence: TGTGCCAGCAGCCCAGGGGTAGGGGCGGGACAGCCCCAGCATTTT. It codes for CASSPGVGAGQPQHF.

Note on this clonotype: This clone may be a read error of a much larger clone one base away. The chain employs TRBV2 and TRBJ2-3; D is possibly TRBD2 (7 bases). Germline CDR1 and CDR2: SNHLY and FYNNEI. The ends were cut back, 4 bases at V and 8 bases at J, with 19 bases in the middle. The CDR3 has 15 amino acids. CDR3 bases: TGTGCCAGCAGTGTATCGGGGGGCGTCGCAGGTACGCAGTATTTT. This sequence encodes CASSVSGGVAGTQYF.

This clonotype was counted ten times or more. The DNA for the CDR3 is TGTGCCATCAGTGAAGGGCCACGCGACTCACCCCTCCACTTT. It translates to CAISEGPRDSPLHF. This rearrangement joins TRBV10-3 to TRBJ1-6; D gene ambiguous. V lost 3 bases and J lost 10, with 13 bases in between. This CDR3 spans 14 amino acids. The germline V gene encodes CDR1 ENHRY and CDR2 SYGVKD.

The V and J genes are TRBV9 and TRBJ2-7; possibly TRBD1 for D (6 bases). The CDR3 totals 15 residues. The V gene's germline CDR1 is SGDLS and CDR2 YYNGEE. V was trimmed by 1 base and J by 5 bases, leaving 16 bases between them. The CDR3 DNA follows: TGTGCCAGCAGCGTATCGGCAGGGGTAAGGAACGAGCAGTACTTC. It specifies CASSVSAGVRNEQYF. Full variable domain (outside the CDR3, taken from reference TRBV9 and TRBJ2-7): DSGVTQTPKHLITATGQRVTLRCSPRSGDLSVYWYQQSLDQGLQFLIQYYNGEERAKGNILERFSAQQFPDLHSELNLSSLELGDSALYFCASSVSAGVRNEQYFGPGTRLTVT.

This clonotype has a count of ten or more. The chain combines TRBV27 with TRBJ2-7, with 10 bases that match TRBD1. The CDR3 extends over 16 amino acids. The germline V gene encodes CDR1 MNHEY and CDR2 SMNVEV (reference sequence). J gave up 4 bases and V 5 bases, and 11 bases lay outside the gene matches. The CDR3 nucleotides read TGTGCCAGCAGTCTCCTCCCGGGACAGGGGACTTACGAGCAGTACTTC. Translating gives CASSLLPGQGTYEQYF.

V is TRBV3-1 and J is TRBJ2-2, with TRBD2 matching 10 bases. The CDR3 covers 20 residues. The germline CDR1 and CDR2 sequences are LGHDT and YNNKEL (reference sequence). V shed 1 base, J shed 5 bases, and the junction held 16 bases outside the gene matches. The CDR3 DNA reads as TGTGCCAGCAGCCAAGGTTTTCCAGCGGGAGGGAGTCTTGGGACCGGGGAGCTGTTTTTT. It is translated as CASSQGFPAGGSLGTGELFF.

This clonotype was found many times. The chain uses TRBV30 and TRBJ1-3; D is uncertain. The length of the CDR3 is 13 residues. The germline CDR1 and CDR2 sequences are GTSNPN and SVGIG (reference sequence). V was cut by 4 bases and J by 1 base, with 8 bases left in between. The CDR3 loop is CAWMDESGNTIYF. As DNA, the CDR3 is TGTGCCTGGATGGACGAGTCTGGAAACACCATATATTTT.

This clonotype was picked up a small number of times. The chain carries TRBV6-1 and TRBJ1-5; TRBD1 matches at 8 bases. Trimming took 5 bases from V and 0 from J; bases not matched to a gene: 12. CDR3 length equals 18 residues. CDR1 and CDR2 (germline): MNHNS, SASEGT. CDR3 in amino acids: CASSSTGDSTGSNQPQHF. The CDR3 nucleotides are TGTGCCAGCAGTTCGACAGGGGACTCCACGGGTAGCAATCAGCCCCAGCATTTT.

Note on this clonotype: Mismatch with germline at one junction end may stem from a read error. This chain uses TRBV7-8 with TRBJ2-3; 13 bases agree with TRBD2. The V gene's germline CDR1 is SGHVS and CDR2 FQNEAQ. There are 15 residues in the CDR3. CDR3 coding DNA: TGTACCAGCAGCGTCACTAGCGGGGGGGCAGATACGCAGTATTTT. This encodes CTSSVTSGGADTQYF.

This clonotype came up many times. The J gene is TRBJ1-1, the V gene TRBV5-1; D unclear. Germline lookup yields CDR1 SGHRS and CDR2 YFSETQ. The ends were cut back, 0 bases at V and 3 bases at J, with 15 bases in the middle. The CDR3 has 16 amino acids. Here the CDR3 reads CASSLGATGSHTEAFF. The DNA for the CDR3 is TGCGCCAGCAGCTTGGGGGCGACGGGTTCCCACACTGAAGCTTTCTTT.

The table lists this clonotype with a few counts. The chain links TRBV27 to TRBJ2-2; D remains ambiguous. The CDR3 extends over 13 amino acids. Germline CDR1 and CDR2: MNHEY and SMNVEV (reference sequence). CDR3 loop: CGSRRVGTGELFF. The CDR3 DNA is TGTGGCTCCAGACGGGTAGGGACCGGGGAGCTGTTTTTT.

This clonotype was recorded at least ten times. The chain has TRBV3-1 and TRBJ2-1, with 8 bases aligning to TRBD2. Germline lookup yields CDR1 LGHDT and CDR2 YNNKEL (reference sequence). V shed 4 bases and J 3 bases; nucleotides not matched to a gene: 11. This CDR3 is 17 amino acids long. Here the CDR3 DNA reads TGTGCCAGCAGCCTTACCGGGACTAGAAACGACTACAATGAGCAGTTCTTC. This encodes CASSLTGTRNDYNEQFF.

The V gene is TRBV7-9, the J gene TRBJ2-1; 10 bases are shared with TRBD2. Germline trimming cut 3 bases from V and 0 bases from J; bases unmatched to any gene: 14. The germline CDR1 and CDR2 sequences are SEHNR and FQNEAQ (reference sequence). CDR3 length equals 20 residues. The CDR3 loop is CASSFGASGGRRSSYNEQFF. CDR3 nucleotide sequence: TGTGCCAGCAGCTTTGGAGCTAGCGGGGGCCGTCGGAGCTCCTACAATGAGCAGTTCTTC.

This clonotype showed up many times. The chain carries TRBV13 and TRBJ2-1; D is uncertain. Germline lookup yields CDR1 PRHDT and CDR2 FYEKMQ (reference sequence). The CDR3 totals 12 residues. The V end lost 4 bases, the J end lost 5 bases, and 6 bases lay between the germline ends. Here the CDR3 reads CASSSSHNEQFF. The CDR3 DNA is TGTGCCAGCAGCTCAAGTCACAATGAGCAGTTCTTC. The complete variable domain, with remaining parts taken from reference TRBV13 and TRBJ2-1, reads AAGVIQSPRHLIKEKRETATLKCYPIPRHDTVYWYQQGPGQDPQFLISFYEKMQSDKGSIPDRFSAQQFSDYHSELNMSSLELGDSALYFCASSSSHNEQFFGPGTRLTVL.

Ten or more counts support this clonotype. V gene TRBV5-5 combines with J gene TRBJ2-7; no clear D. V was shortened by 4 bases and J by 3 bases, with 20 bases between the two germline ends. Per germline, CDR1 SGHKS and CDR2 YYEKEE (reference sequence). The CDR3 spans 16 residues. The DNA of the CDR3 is TGTGCCAGCAGCGTAAACGGCCTACGCGCGGACTACGAGCAGTACTTC. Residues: CASSVNGLRADYEQYF.

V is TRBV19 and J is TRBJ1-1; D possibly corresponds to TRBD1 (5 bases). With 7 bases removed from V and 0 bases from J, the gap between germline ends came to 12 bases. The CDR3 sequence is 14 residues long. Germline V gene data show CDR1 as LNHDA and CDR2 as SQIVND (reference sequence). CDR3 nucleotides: TGTGCCAGTAATTCGGGGCAGATGAACACTGAAGCTTTCTTT. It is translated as CASNSGQMNTEAFF.

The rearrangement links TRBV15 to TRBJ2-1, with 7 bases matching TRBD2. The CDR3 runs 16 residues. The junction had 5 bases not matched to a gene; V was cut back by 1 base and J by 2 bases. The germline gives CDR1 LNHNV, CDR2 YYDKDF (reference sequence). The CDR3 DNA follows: TGTGCCACCAGCAGAGTTATGGGAGGGCCCTACAATGAGCAGTTCTTC. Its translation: CATSRVMGGPYNEQFF.

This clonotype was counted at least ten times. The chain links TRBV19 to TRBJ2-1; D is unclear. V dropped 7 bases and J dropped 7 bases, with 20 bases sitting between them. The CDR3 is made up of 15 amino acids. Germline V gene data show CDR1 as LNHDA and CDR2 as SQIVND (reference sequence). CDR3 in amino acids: CASIPNPEVTNEQFF. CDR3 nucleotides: TGTGCCAGTATTCCGAACCCCGAGGTCACAAATGAGCAGTTCTTC.

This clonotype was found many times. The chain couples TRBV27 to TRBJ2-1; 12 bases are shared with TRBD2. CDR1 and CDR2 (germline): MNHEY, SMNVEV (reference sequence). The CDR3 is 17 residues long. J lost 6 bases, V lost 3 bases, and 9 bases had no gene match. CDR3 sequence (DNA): TGTGCCAGCAGTTTGAGGCTAGCGGGGGGGCCTGTCAATGAGCAGTTCTTC. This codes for CASSLRLAGGPVNEQFF.

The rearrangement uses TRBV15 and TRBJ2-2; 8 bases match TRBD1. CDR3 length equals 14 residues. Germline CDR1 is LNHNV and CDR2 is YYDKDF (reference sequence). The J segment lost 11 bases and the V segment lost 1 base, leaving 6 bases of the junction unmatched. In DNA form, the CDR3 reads TGTGCCACCAGCAGAGTCCCGACAGGGGAAGAGCTGTTTTTT. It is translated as CATSRVPTGEELFF.

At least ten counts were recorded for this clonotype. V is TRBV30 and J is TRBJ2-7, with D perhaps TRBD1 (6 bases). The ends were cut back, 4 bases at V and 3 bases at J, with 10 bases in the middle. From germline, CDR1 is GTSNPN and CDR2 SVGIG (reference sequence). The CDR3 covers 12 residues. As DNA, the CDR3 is TGTGCCTGGAACAGGGTAAACTACGAGCAGTACTTC. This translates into CAWNRVNYEQYF. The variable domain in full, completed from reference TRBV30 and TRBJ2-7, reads SQTIHQWPATLVQPVGSPLSLECTVEGTSNPNLYWYRQAAGRGLQLLFYSVGIGQISSEVPQNLSASRPQDRQFILSSKKLLLSDSGFYLCAWNRVNYEQYFGPGTRLTVT.